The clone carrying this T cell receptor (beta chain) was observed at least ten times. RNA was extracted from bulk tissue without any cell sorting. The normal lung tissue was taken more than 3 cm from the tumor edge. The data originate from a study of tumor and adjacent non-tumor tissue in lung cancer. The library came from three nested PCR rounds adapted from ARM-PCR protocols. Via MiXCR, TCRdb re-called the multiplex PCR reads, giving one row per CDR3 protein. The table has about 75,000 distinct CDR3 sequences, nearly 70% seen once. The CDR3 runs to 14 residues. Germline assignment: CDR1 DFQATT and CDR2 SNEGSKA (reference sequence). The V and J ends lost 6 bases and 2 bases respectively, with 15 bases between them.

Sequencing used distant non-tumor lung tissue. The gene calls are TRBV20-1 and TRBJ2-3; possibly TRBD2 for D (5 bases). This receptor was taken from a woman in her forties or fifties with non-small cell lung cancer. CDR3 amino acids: CSAIRGSPTDTQYF. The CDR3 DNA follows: TGCAGTGCAATTCGGGGATCCCCCACAGATACGCAGTATTTT.